The 27 T cell receptor beta chains presented below share a single source sample, sequenced in a study of T cells after yellow fever vaccination. In TCRdb, the 5' RACE reads were re-called with MiXCR into one record per CDR3 protein. Of 120,000 to 150,000 distinct CDR3 sequences in the sample, about 8% were seen once. This specimen was CD4+ T cells sorted from PBMCs, taken 5 days after the yellow fever booster vaccination. Receptor source: a man aged 30 to 45 who received the YFV17D yellow fever vaccine.

This clonotype was seen a few times. The chain recombines TRBV9 with TRBJ2-1; tentative D call: TRBD2 (6 bases). The V end was cut by 0 bases, the J end by 7 bases, with 17 bases between. CDR3 size: 16 residues. Germline lookup yields CDR1 SGDLS and CDR2 YYNGEE. DNA of the CDR3: TGTGCCAGCAGCGTAGGGGGGAGGATAGAAGGGAATGAGCAGTTCTTC. Residues: CASSVGGRIEGNEQFF.

This clonotype was counted at least ten times. The rearrangement links TRBV7-9 to TRBJ2-1; maybe TRBD2 (7 bases). The CDR3 contains 12 residues. The germline V and J ends were trimmed by 6 bases and 10 bases, with 13 bases remaining between them. Germline CDR1 and CDR2: SEHNR and FQNEAQ (reference sequence). CDR3 nucleotide sequence: TGTGCCAGCAGTTTCGCGGGGGCGGAGCAGTTCTTC. Amino acid sequence: CASSFAGAEQFF.

At least ten counts were recorded for this clonotype. This chain links TRBV18 with TRBJ2-2; D uncertain. The CDR3 sequence is 15 residues long. V was cut by 4 bases and J by 1 base, with 10 bases left in between. From germline, CDR1 is KGHSH and CDR2 LQKENI. The chain's CDR3 is CASSLQAWNTGELFF. In nucleotides, the CDR3 is TGTGCCAGCTCACTACAAGCCTGGAACACCGGGGAGCTGTTTTTT.

In its sample, this clonotype was seen many times. This chain links TRBV4-2 with TRBJ2-1, with 8 positions matching TRBD2. V trimming: 7 bases; J trimming: 6 bases; junction bases outside the gene matches: 5. CDR3 length: 13 residues. CDR1 LGHNA and CDR2 YNFKEQ come from the germline V gene. Written as DNA, the CDR3 is TGTGCCAGCACAACCGGGGGGGGCAATGAGCAGTTCTTC. It codes for CASTTGGGNEQFF.

There are many counts of this clonotype. The chain carries TRBV20-1 and TRBJ2-1; D remains ambiguous. CDR1 is DFQATT and CDR2 is SNEGSKA in the germline V gene (reference sequence). The CDR3 runs 15 residues. V was trimmed by 2 bases and J by 0 bases, leaving 11 bases between them. Here the CDR3 reads CSARQGGSSYNEQFF. The CDR3 bases are TGCAGTGCTAGACAAGGCGGAAGCTCCTACAATGAGCAGTTCTTC.

This clonotype was seen repeatedly, ten times or more. The chain has TRBV7-9 and TRBJ2-1; 9 bases map to TRBD2. The CDR3 runs 16 residues. In germline, CDR1 is SEHNR, CDR2 FQNEAQ (reference sequence). Trimming at V came to 5 bases and at J to 2 bases, leaving 7 bases not matched to a gene. The CDR3 spells CASSQMGGRAYNEQFF. The CDR3 DNA sequence: TGTGCCAGCAGCCAAATGGGCGGGAGGGCCTACAATGAGCAGTTCTTC. The whole variable domain, remainder taken from reference TRBV7-9 and TRBJ2-1, is DTGVSQNPRHKITKRGQNVTFRCDPISEHNRLYWYRQTLGQGPEFLTYFQNEAQLEKSRLLSDRFSAERPKGSFSTLEIQRTEQGDSAMYLCASSQMGGRAYNEQFFGPGTRLTVL.

This clonotype was detected ten times or more. This chain joins TRBV10-1 and TRBJ2-2, with D unresolved. Germline V CDR1 and CDR2: WNHNN, SYGVQD (reference sequence). V was shortened by 7 bases and J by 1 base, with 10 bases between the two germline ends. The CDR3 length is 14 residues. The CDR3 sequence is CASTGSMNTGELFF. In nucleotides, the CDR3 is TGCGCCAGCACCGGTAGCATGAACACCGGGGAGCTGTTTTTT.

This clonotype was observed a few times. The chain employs TRBV11-2 and TRBJ2-7, with 13 nucleotides matching TRBD2. With V trimmed by 1 base and J by 2 bases, 11 bases remained unmatched. The CDR3 loop spans 19 amino acids. Germline values: CDR1 SGHAT, CDR2 FQNNGV. Written as DNA, the CDR3 is TGTGCCAGCAGCTTAGTTGGACTAGCGGGAGCTCGGCTACCCTACGAGCAGTACTTC. It is translated as CASSLVGLAGARLPYEQYF.

At least ten counts were recorded for this clonotype. The genes are TRBV7-3 and TRBJ2-2; TRBD1 matches at 7 bases. V dropped 5 bases and J dropped 7; count of bases not matched to a gene: 10. Germline loops: CDR1 SGHTA, CDR2 FQGTGA. The CDR3 consists of 15 residues. The CDR3 DNA is TGTGCCAGCAGCCCGACAGGGACCGTAGGCGGGGAGCTGTTTTTT. It encodes CASSPTGTVGGELFF.

This clonotype was counted at least ten times. The CDR3 nucleotides are TGCGCCAGCAGCACTGGAGTTACTGAAGCTTTCTTT. Translating gives CASSTGVTEAFF. V gene TRBV5-1 combines with J gene TRBJ1-1; D gene uncertain. The germline V and J ends were trimmed by 4 bases and 5 bases, with 9 bases remaining between them. The V gene's germline CDR1 is SGHRS and CDR2 YFSETQ. This CDR3 is 12 amino acids long.

At least ten counts were recorded for this clonotype. V gene TRBV9 combines with J gene TRBJ1-1; no reliable D call. V was trimmed by 4 bases and J by 0 bases, leaving 13 bases between them. In germline, CDR1 is SGDLS, CDR2 YYNGEE. CDR3 length equals 15 residues. The CDR3 DNA reads as TGTGCCAGCAGCACCCCTGGGCTCCTGAACACTGAAGCTTTCTTT. Translation gives CASSTPGLLNTEAFF.

Note on this clonotype: This may be a read error: a much more frequent sequence differs by one nucleotide. The J gene is TRBJ2-5, the V gene TRBV20-1; perhaps TRBD2 as D (5 bases). With 3 bases removed from V and 5 bases from J, the gap between germline ends came to 13 bases. The germline CDR1 and CDR2 sequences are DFQATT and SNEGSKA (reference sequence). The CDR3 consists of 13 residues. CDR3 bases: TGCAGTGCTAGCGCCGGGGTCCATGAGACCCAGTACTTC. Its protein product is CSASAGVHETQYF.

This clonotype was picked up many times. V gene TRBV3-1 combines with J gene TRBJ2-1; 8 bases fit TRBD1. This CDR3 is built from 18 residues. Germline trimming cut 4 bases from V and 6 bases from J; bases unmatched to any gene: 17. Germline V gives CDR1 LGHDT, CDR2 YNNKEL (reference sequence). This CDR3 is CASSRWGQAKLGGNEQFF. CDR3 coding DNA: TGTGCCAGCAGCCGATGGGGACAGGCAAAACTAGGGGGCAATGAGCAGTTCTTC.

The table lists this clonotype with many counts. This CDR3 is CASSRRGVKVDTQYF. In DNA form, the CDR3 reads TGTGCCAGCAGCCGGCGTGGAGTGAAGGTAGATACGCAGTATTTT. The J gene is TRBJ2-3, the V gene TRBV14; D unresolved. Trimming took off 4 bases at V and 5 bases at J, with 16 bases between the two ends. Germline-derived CDR1 and CDR2 are SGHDN and FVKESK. The CDR3 has 15 amino acids.

The sample holds many counts of this clonotype. The chain is built from TRBV5-1 and TRBJ2-2; 8 bases are shared with TRBD1. The V gene's germline CDR1 is SGHRS and CDR2 YFSETQ. This CDR3 contains 15 residues. Trimming cost V 4 bases and J 4 bases; bases outside gene matches: 6. The chain's CDR3 is CASSGRGRVTGELFF. Here the CDR3 DNA reads TGCGCCAGCAGCGGCAGGGGGCGCGTCACCGGGGAGCTGTTTTTT. The full variable domain, rest sourced from reference TRBV5-1 and TRBJ2-2, is KAGVTQTPRYLIKTRGQQVTLSCSPISGHRSVSWYQQTPGQGLQFLFEYFSETQRNKGNFPGRFSGRQFSNSRSEMNVSTLELGDSALYLCASSGRGRVTGELFFGEGSRLTVL.

The CDR3 region is CSAEGVYDEQFF. DNA of the CDR3: TGCAGTGCTGAGGGGGTTTACGATGAGCAGTTCTTC. This sequence joins TRBV20-1 and TRBJ2-1; weak D call: TRBD1 (6 bases). V was clipped by 5 bases and J by 8 bases, with 13 bases between them. CDR3 length: 12 residues. The germline V gene encodes CDR1 DFQATT and CDR2 SNEGSKA (reference sequence).

This clonotype was picked up many times. This chain joins TRBV14 and TRBJ2-1; 9 nucleotides line up with TRBD1. Germline assignment: CDR1 SGHDN and CDR2 FVKESK. The CDR3 is 16 amino acids. J was trimmed by 6 bases and V by 4 bases; bases with no gene match: 10. CDR3 nucleotides: TGTGCCAGCAGCCGAGCCGGACAGGGGTTAATCAATGAGCAGTTCTTC. It encodes CASSRAGQGLINEQFF.

V is TRBV19 and J is TRBJ2-3; perhaps D is TRBD1 or TRBD2 (5 bases each). Trimming took off 7 bases at V and 6 bases at J, with 17 bases between the two ends. CDR1 is LNHDA, CDR2 SQIVND, per germline (reference sequence). The CDR3 is made up of 14 amino acids. The chain's CDR3 is CASKPKGTPDTQYF. DNA for the CDR3: TGTGCCAGTAAACCAAAAGGGACGCCCGATACGCAGTATTTT. The complete variable domain, with remaining parts taken from reference TRBV19 and TRBJ2-3, reads DGGITQSPKYLFRKEGQNVTLSCEQNLNHDAMYWYRQDPGQGLRLIYYSQIVNDFQKGDIAEGYSVSREKKESFPLTVTSAQKNPTAFYLCASKPKGTPDTQYFGPGTRLTVL.

This clonotype was counted a single time. The rearrangement uses TRBV7-9 and TRBJ2-5; TRBD1 aligns across 7 bases. This CDR3 has 15 amino acids. V was pared by 3 bases and J by 2 bases, with 6 bases of the junction left unmatched. Per germline, CDR1 SEHNR and CDR2 FQNEAQ (reference sequence). In DNA, the CDR3 is TGTGCCAGCAGCTTCCCCGGACAGGTTCAAGAGACCCAGTACTTC. This encodes CASSFPGQVQETQYF.

In its sample, this clonotype was seen many times. The rearrangement uses TRBV14 and TRBJ2-3; TRBD2 aligns across 9 bases. Trimming cost V 2 bases and J 5 bases; bases outside gene matches: 14. CDR1 is SGHDN, CDR2 FVKESK, per germline. The CDR3 totals 18 residues. CDR3 region: CASSQPGLAAGGRDTQYF. CDR3 DNA sequence: TGTGCCAGCAGCCAACCGGGACTAGCCGCCGGGGGGAGAGATACGCAGTATTTT.

The chain employs TRBV5-3 and TRBJ2-7, with D unresolved. TRBV5-3 has ORF status, its function being uncertain. The CDR3 covers 13 residues. Trimming removed 8 bases from V and 3 bases from J, with 15 bases in between. In nucleotides, the CDR3 is TGTGCCAGCAGCATACGGTTTGACTACGAGCAGTACTTC. Translation: CASSIRFDYEQYF.

This clonotype was found many times. This sequence joins TRBV15 and TRBJ2-7, with D possibly matching TRBD2 (5 bases). The germline V gene encodes CDR1 LNHNV and CDR2 YYDKDF (reference sequence). This CDR3 comprises 15 residues. V was pared by 1 base and J by 4 bases, with 14 bases between. The CDR3 region has the DNA TGTGCCACCAGCAGAGCTAGGGAGTCCCGTTACGAGCAGTACTTC. This gives the protein CATSRARESRYEQYF.

This clonotype was picked up many times. This rearrangement joins TRBV20-1 to TRBJ2-7; tentatively, D is TRBD2 (6 bases). The CDR3 loop spans 14 amino acids. The germline gives CDR1 DFQATT, CDR2 SNEGSKA (reference sequence). Trimming removed 6 bases at V and 0 bases at J, with 15 bases between. CDR3 coding DNA: TGCAGTGCAATAAAGCGGGCTTCCTCCTACGAGCAGTACTTC. Translation: CSAIKRASSYEQYF.

The rearrangement uses TRBV7-2 and TRBJ2-4; a weak D match, TRBD2 (6 bases). V dropped 5 bases and J dropped 3 bases, with 20 bases sitting between them. The CDR3 contains 17 residues. Germline loops: CDR1 SGHTA, CDR2 FQGNSA. CDR3 region: CASSPRIGTLGKNIQYF. The CDR3 DNA reads TGTGCCAGCAGCCCAAGGATTGGGACTCTGGGCAAAAACATTCAGTACTTC.

This clonotype was counted many times. This chain links TRBV27 with TRBJ2-4, with TRBD2 matching 9 bases. The CDR3 length is 15 residues. The trim removed 5 bases at V and 9 bases at J, leaving 11 bases unmatched. CDR1 and CDR2 from the germline V gene are MNHEY and SMNVEV (reference sequence). In nucleotides, the CDR3 is TGTGCCAGCAGTGAGAGTAGCGGGAGTAGCGTCATTCAGTACTTC. This translates into CASSESSGSSVIQYF.

This clonotype was counted many times. V is TRBV20-1 and J is TRBJ2-5; 8 bases line up with TRBD2. Germline CDR1 reads DFQATT; CDR2 reads SNEGSKA (reference sequence). This CDR3 has 15 residues. The V segment lost 1 base and the J segment 3 bases; nucleotides outside the gene matches: 7. CDR3 protein: CSARGGSGIKETQYF. The DNA for the CDR3 is TGCAGTGCTAGAGGGGGTAGCGGGATAAAAGAGACCCAGTACTTC.

The CDR3 is CSAGKWREGNEQYF. The CDR3 DNA reads as TGCAGTGCAGGGAAATGGCGGGAGGGGAACGAGCAGTACTTC. This chain connects TRBV20-1 to TRBJ2-7, with 9 positions matching TRBD2. Germline CDR1 reads DFQATT; CDR2 reads SNEGSKA (reference sequence). CDR3 size: 14 residues. The V and J ends lost 6 bases and 5 bases, in that order; junction bases with no gene match: 11.